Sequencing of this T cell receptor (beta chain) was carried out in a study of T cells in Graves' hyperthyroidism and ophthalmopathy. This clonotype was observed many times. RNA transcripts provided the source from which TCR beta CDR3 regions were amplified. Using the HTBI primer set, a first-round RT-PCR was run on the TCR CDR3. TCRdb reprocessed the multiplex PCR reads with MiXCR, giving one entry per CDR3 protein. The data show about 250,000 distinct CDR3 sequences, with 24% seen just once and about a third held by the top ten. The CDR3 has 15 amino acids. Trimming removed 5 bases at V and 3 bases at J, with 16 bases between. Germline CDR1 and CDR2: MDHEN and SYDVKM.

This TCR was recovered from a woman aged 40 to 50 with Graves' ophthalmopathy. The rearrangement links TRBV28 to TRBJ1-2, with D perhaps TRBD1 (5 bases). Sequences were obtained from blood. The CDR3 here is CASSMGRPRDYGYTF. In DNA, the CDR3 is TGTGCCAGCAGTATGGGACGGCCAAGGGACTATGGCTACACCTTC.